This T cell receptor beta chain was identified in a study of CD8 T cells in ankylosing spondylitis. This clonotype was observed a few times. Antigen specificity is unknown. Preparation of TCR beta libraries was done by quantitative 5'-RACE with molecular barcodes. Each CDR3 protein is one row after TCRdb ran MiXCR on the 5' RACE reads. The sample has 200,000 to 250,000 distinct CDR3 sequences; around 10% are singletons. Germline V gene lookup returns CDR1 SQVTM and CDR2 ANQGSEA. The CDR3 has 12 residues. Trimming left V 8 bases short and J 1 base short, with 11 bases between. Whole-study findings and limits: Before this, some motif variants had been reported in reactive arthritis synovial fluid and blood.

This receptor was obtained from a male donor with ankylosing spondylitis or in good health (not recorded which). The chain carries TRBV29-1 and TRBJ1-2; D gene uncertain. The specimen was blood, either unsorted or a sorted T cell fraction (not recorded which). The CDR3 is CSTTGLNYGYTF. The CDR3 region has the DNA TGCAGCACCACGGGCCTTAACTATGGCTACACCTTC.